The 7 T cell receptor beta chains below all came from one sample that was sequenced in a study of molecular identifiers for immune sequencing clone quantification (dated by TCRdb to the late 2010s). Library construction relied on PCR. TCRdb lists the instrument as Illumina HiSeq 4000. The public sequencing data were trimmed at Q25 with fastp and processed into clonotypes with MiXCR by TCRdb, which kept only in-frame beta chains. Each CDR3 protein gets just one entry, which takes the most common genes and DNA from the rows behind it. The sample profile shows over 600,000 distinct CDR3 sequences; less than 20% of them were found once. The ten largest clones take up roughly 0.85% of the sample. Sequencing was carried out using naive CD8+ T cells from blood, with Jurkat cell RNA spiked in. Read against the paper, the sample's cell subset or site label means: FACS-sorted CD8+CD4-CCR7+CD45RA+ naive T cells. Source of these receptors: a human donor in good health. Some libraries in this study had Jurkat cell RNA spiked in.

A remark on this clonotype: At one end, the junction sequence differs from germline, possibly due to a read error. The chain has TRBV2 and TRBJ1-1; TRBD1 aligns across 8 bases. The CDR3 loop spans 18 amino acids. Germline V gene data show CDR1 as SNHLY and CDR2 as FYNNEI. CDR3: CACSGNPGRGRPGTEAFF. The CDR3 region has the DNA TGTGCCTGCAGCGGGAATCCGGGCAGGGGGCGCCCGGGCACTGAAGCTTTCTTT.

As concerns this clonotype: Given a much more abundant clone one base away, this may be a read error. This chain links TRBV7-8 with TRBJ2-7, with unresolved D. This CDR3 has 12 residues. Germline loops: CDR1 SGHVS, CDR2 FQNEAQ. This CDR3 is CASSPHLVEQHF. The CDR3 DNA reads as TGTGCCAGCAGCCCTCACTTGGTGGAGCAGCACTTC.

A few counts support this clonotype. The chain couples TRBV6-1 to TRBJ1-3; no reliable D call. The CDR3 spans 15 residues. Germline V CDR1 and CDR2: MNHNS, SASEGT. Trimming pared 7 bases from V and 0 bases from J, leaving 13 bases between. The CDR3, as DNA: TGTGCCAGCATCGAAGGGAGGAGCTCTGGAAACACCATATATTTT. It specifies CASIEGRSSGNTIYF.

This clonotype was picked up many times. CDR3 residues: CASRPPPGQGTNNEQFF. DNA of the CDR3: TGTGCCAGCAGACCGCCGCCGGGACAGGGGACAAACAATGAGCAGTTCTTC. This sequence joins TRBV12-3 or TRBV12-4 and TRBJ2-1, with 10 bases fitting TRBD1. V lost 6 bases to trimming and J lost 5 bases; unmatched junction nucleotides: 13. The CDR3 length is 17 residues.

This clonotype was counted at least ten times. The chain combines TRBV27 with TRBJ2-3, with D hard to call. V was trimmed by 3 bases and J by 4 bases, leaving 8 bases between them. There are 13 residues in the CDR3. Germline V gene sequence: CDR1 MNHEY, CDR2 SMNVEV (reference sequence). The CDR3 sequence is CASSFLVADTQYF. The CDR3 nucleotides are TGTGCCAGCAGTTTTCTAGTAGCAGATACGCAGTATTTT.

A word on this clonotype: This CDR3 fails to terminate in the conserved phenylalanine or tryptophan, so it likely reflects a read error. The rearrangement uses TRBV28 and TRBJ2-7, with TRBD2 identical over 7 bases. Germline trimming cut 5 bases from V and 7 bases from J; bases unmatched to any gene: 5. The CDR3 has 12 amino acids. Germline lookup yields CDR1 MDHEN and CDR2 SYDVKM. CDR3 residues: CASSPPGGEQYL. As DNA, the CDR3 is TGTGCCAGCAGTCCCCCGGGGGGTGAGCAGTACCTC.

This clonotype was detected ten times or more. The chain has TRBV28 and TRBJ2-7; D unclear. The CDR3 loop spans 17 amino acids. The germline V gene has CDR1 MDHEN and CDR2 SYDVKM. V lost 0 bases, J lost 1 base, and 16 bases lay in between. CDR3 in DNA: TGTGCCAGCAGTTTATGGAGTCTTAGCTCCGGGTCCTACGAGCAGTACTTC. It encodes CASSLWSLSSGSYEQYF.